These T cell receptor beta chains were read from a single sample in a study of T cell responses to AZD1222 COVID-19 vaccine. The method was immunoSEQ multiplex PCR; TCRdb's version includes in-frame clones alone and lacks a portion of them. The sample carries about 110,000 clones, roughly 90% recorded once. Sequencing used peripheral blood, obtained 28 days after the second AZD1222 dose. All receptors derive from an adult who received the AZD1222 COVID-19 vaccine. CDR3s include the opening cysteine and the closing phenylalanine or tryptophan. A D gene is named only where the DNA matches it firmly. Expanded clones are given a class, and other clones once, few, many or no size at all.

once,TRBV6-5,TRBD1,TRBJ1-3,CASSYSGDSSGNTIYF,TGTGCCAGCAGTTACTCGGGGGACAGCTCTGGAAACACCATATATTTT
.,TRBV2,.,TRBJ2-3,CASSGQQSPTDTQYF,TGTGCCAGCAGTGGGCAACAGAGTCCCACAGATACGCAGTATTTT
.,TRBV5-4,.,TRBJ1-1,CASHSRELNTEAFF,TGTGCCAGCCATAGCCGGGAGCTAAACACTGAAGCTTTCTTT
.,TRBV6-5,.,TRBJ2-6,CASRGSGANVLTF,TGTGCCAGCAGGGGCTCTGGGGCCAACGTCCTGACTTTC
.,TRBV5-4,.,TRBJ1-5,CASSRGPGSSNQPQHF,TGTGCCAGCAGCAGAGGACCAGGGTCGAGCAATCAGCCCCAGCATTTT
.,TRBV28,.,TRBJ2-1,CASSRAEKINEQFF,TGTGCCAGCAGTCGGGCGGAGAAGATTAATGAGCAGTTCTTC
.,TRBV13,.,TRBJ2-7,CASSLRRKVAYEQYF,TGTGCCAGCAGCTTAAGGAGGAAGGTCGCCTACGAGCAGTACTTC
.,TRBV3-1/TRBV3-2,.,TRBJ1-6,CASSQDEGPLHF,TGTGCCAGCAGCCAAGATGAAGGACCCCTCCACTTT
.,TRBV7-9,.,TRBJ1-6,CASSLAGNSPLHF,TGTGCCAGCAGCTTGGCGGGTAATTCACCCCTCCACTTT
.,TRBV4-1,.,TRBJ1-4,CASSLSGGEVNEKLFF,TGCGCCAGCAGCCTCAGCGGCGGGGAGGTAAATGAAAAACTGTTTTTT
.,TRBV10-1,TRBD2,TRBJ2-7,CASSAGTSGNYEQYF,TGCGCCAGCAGTGCAGGGACTAGCGGAAACTACGAGCAGTACTTC
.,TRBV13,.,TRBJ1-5,CASSDMGQPQHF,TGTGCCAGCAGCGATATGGGCCAGCCCCAGCATTTT
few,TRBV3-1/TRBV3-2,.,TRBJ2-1,CASSPGASSHEQFF,TGTGCCAGCAGCCCAGGAGCTAGCAGCCATGAGCAGTTCTTC
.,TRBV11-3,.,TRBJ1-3,CASSLENPLSGNTIYF,TGTGCCAGCAGCTTAGAAAACCCTCTCTCCGGAAACACCATATATTTT
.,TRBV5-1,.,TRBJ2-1,CASLPGPTQVHEQFF,TGCGCCAGCCTCCCGGGACCTACCCAGGTTCATGAGCAGTTCTTC
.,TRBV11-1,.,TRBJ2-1,CASSLEQEGDEQFF,TGTGCCAGCAGCTTAGAACAGGAAGGGGATGAGCAGTTCTTC
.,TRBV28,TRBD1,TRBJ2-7,CASSLRDREYEQYF,TGTGCCAGCAGTTTAAGGGACAGGGAGTACGAGCAGTACTTC
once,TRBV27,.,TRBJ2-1,CASSLGQGLYNEQFF,TGTGCCAGCAGTTTAGGCCAGGGGCTCTACAATGAGCAGTTCTTC
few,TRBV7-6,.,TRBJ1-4,CASSKGATNEKLFF,TGTGCCAGCAGCAAGGGAGCAACTAATGAAAAACTGTTTTTT
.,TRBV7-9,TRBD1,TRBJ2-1,CAGEGGTGDGNEQFF,TGTGCCGGTGAAGGAGGGACAGGGGACGGCAATGAGCAGTTCTTC
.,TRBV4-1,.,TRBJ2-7,CASSLVLNHEQYF,TGCGCCAGCAGCCTGGTTCTGAACCACGAGCAGTACTTC
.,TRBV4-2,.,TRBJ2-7,CASSLGSGQTYEQYF,TGTGCCAGCAGCCTGGGATCCGGACAGACCTACGAGCAGTACTTC
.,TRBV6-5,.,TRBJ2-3,CASSRGGTETDTQYF,TGTGCCAGCAGTCGAGGGGGGACAGAGACAGATACGCAGTATTTT
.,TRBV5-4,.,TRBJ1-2,CASSGNYGYTF,TGTGCCAGCAGCGGCAACTATGGCTACACCTTC
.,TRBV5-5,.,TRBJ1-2,CASSLEQLNYGYTF,TGTGCCAGCAGCTTGGAACAGCTTAACTATGGCTACACCTTC
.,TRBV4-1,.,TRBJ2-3,CASSSYSGTDTQYF,TGCGCCAGCAGTTCTTACTCCGGGACGGATACGCAGTATTTT
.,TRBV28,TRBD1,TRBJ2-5,CASSTGQQETQYF,TGTGCCAGCAGTACGGGACAGCAAGAGACCCAGTACTTC
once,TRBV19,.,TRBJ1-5,CASSIVGESNQPQHF,TGTGCCAGTAGTATAGTCGGGGAGAGCAATCAGCCCCAGCATTTT
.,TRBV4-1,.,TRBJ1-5,CASSQDVDQPQHF,TGCGCCAGCAGCCAAGATGTGGATCAGCCCCAGCATTTT
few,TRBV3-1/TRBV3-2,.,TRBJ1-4,CASSQEQLTNEKLFF,TGTGCCAGCAGCCAAGAACAGTTAACTAATGAAAAACTGTTTTTT
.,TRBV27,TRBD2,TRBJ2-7,CASSLFSGRNYEQYF,TGTGCCAGCAGTTTATTCAGCGGGAGGAACTACGAGCAGTACTTC
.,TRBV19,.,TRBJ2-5,CASSISSPETQYF,TGTGCCAGTAGCATAAGTTCGCCGGAGACCCAGTACTTC
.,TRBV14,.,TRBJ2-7,CASSQVSGPTGQYF,TGTGCCAGCAGCCAAGTTAGCGGCCCCACTGGGCAGTACTTC
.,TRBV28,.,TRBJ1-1,CASSLRVGMTTEAFF,TGTGCCAGCAGTTTAAGGGTTGGCATGACCACTGAAGCTTTCTTT
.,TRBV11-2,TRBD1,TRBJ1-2,CASSLRWSGGNGYTF,TGTGCCAGCAGTCTAAGATGGTCAGGGGGAAATGGCTACACCTTC
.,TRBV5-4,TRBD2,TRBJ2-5,CASSLVAGGRETQYF,TGTGCCAGCAGCTTGGTAGCGGGGGGGCGAGAGACCCAGTACTTC
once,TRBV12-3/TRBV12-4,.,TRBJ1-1,CASSTQGRSEAFF,TGTGCCAGCAGTACGCAGGGGAGAAGTGAAGCTTTCTTT
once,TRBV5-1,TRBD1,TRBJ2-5,CASSSGTGGGETQYF,TGCGCCAGCAGCAGCGGGACAGGGGGTGGGGAGACCCAGTACTTC
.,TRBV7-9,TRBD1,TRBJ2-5,CASSLEGTGGTQYF,TGTGCCAGCAGCTTAGAAGGGACAGGGGGGACCCAGTACTTC
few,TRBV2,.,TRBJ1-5,CASSPLGDLPNQPQHF,TGTGCCAGCAGTCCACTTGGGGACCTCCCCAATCAGCCCCAGCATTTT
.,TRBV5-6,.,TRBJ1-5,CASSRDVKQPQHF,TGTGCCAGCAGCCGGGACGTTAAGCAGCCCCAGCATTTT